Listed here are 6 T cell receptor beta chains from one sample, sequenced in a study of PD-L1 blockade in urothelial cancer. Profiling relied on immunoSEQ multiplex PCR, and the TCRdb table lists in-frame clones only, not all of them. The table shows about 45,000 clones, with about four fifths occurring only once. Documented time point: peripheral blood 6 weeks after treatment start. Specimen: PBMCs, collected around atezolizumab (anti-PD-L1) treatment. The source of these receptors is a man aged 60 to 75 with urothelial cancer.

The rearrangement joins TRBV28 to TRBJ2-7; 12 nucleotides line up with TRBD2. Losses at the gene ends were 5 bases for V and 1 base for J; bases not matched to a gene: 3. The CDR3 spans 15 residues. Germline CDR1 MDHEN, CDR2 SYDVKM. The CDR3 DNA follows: TGTGCCAGCAGTCTAGCGGGAGGGCCATCCTACGAGCAGTACTTC. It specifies CASSLAGGPSYEQYF.

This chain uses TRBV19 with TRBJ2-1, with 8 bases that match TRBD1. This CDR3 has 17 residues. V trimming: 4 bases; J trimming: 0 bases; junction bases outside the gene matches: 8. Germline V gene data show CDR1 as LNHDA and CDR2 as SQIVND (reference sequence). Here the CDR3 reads CASSKTGADASYNEQFF. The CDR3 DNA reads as TGTGCCAGTAGTAAGACAGGGGCGGATGCCTCCTACAATGAGCAGTTCTTC.

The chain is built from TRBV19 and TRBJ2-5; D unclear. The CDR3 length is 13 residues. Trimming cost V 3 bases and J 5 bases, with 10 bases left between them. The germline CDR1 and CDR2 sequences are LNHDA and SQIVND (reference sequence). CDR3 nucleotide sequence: TGTGCCAGTAGTATTTCGGCAGGCGAGACCCAGTACTTC. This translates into CASSISAGETQYF.

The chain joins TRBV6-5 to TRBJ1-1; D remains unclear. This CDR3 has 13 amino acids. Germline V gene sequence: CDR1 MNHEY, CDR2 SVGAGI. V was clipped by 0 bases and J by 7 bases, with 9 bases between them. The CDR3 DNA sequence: TGTGCCAGCAGTTACTCGACGGGGTTTGAAGCTTTCTTT. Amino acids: CASSYSTGFEAFF.

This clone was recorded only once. CDR3 in DNA: TGTGCCATCACGCGCGGGGCCAGGGAGGACACCGGGGAGCTGTTTTTT. Translated: CAITRGAREDTGELFF. This chain uses TRBV10-3 with TRBJ2-2, with TRBD2 as a possible D gene (6 bases). CDR1 ENHRY and CDR2 SYGVKD come from the germline V gene. This CDR3 region has 16 residues. V gave up 7 bases and J gave up 3 bases, with 18 bases separating them.

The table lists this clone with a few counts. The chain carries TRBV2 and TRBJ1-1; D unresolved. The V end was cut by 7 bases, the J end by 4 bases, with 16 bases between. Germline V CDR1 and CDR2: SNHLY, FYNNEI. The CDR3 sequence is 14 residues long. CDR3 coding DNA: TGTGCCAGCAAGGACTTTCAATGGAGCACTGAAGCTTTCTTT. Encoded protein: CASKDFQWSTEAFF.